The present T cell receptor (beta chain) was sequenced within a study of T cells in Graves' hyperthyroidism and ophthalmopathy. Amplified TCR beta CDR3 regions derived from RNA transcripts. A set of HTBI primers served as the primers for a first-round RT-PCR of the TCR CDR3. TCRdb redid the calling of the multiplex PCR reads with MiXCR, one entry per CDR3 protein. The profile covers 450,000 to 600,000 distinct CDR3 sequences, with 14% appearing a single time and roughly 13% taken by the ten largest. This clonotype was detected a few times. CDR1 DFQATT and CDR2 SNEGSKA come from the germline V gene (reference sequence). V was trimmed by 5 bases and J by 3 bases, leaving 20 bases between them. The length of the CDR3 is 15 residues. For the diagnoses, clinical symptoms, serum thyroxine and TRAb, thyroid ultrasound and orbital computed tomography were used.

The sequencing input was blood. The clonotype comes from a woman between 40 and 50 years old with Graves' hyperthyroidism. The V and J genes are TRBV20-1 and TRBJ2-7; weak D call: TRBD1 (5 bases). CDR3 region: CSADSQDRGYYEQYF. The DNA of the CDR3 is TGCAGTGCTGATTCTCAAGACAGAGGATACTACGAGCAGTACTTC.